This TCR beta chain was captured in a study of blood T cells in healthy people across ages. Study conclusions and caveats: Older individuals had lower TCR beta diversity per million T cells (the decline was roughly linear).

Approximately 9 milliliters of peripheral blood were drawn from each donor into EDTA-treated tubes. A J-beta primer mix and a sample-barcoded 5' primer were used in a second PCR of about 7 to 12 cycles. A template-switch adaptor that had 12 random nucleotides put a tag on each cDNA molecule. TCRdb re-called the 5' RACE reads with MiXCR, one entry per CDR3 protein. The data contain over 1,500,000 distinct CDR3 sequences, around 42% of them singletons. This clonotype was observed a handful of times. Antigen: not known. The material sequenced was blood. The clonotype comes from a human donor in good health.

CDR3 DNA sequence: TGCGCCAGCAGCGAGGGGAGTGTGAGCGAAAAACTGTTTTTT. Translating gives CASSEGSVSEKLFF. V is TRBV5-1 and J is TRBJ1-4; D is perhaps TRBD1 (5 bases). Germline assignment: CDR1 SGHRS and CDR2 YFSETQ. The CDR3 is 14 amino acids. Trimming removed 4 bases at V and 8 bases at J, with 15 bases between.